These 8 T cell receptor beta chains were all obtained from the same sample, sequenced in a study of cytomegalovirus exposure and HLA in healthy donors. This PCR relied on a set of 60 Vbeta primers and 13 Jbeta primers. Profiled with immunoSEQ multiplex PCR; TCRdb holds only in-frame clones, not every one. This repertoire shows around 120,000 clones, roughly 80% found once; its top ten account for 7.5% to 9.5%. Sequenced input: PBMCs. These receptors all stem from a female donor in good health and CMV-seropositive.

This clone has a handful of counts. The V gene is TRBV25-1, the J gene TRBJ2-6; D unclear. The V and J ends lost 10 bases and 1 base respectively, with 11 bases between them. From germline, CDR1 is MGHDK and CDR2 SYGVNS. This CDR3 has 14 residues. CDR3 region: CATSVASGANVLTF. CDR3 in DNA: TGTGCCACCTCGGTTGCTTCTGGGGCCAACGTCCTGACTTTC.

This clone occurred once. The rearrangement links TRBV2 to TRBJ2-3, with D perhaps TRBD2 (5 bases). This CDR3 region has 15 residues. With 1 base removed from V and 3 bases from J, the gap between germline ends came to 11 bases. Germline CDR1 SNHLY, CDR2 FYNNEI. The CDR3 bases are TGTGCCAGCAGTGAAGTGAGGGAAAGGACAGATACGCAGTATTTT. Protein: CASSEVRERTDTQYF.

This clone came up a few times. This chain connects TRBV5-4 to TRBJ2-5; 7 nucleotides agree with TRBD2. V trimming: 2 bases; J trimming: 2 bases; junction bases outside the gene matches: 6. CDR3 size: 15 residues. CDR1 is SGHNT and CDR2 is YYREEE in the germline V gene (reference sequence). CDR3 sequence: CASSFKRGDQETQYF. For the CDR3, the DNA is TGTGCCAGCAGCTTTAAACGGGGGGATCAAGAGACCCAGTACTTC.

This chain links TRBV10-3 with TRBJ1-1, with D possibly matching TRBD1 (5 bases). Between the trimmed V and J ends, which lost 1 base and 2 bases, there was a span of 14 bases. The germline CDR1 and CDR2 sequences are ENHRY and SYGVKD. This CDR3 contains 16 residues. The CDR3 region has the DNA TGTGCCATCAGTGAGTTAGCCGGGACTGGAAACACTGAAGCTTTCTTT. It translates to CAISELAGTGNTEAFF.

The CDR3 region has the DNA TGCGCCAGCAGTCAATCGGCGGGGGCGCGACGGTCCATTCTATGGTTTCATGCTCAAGCTTTCTTT. As protein: CASSQSAGARRSILWFHAQAFF. V gene TRBV23-1 combines with J gene TRBJ1-1; weak D call: TRBD1 (6 bases). TRBV23-1 is sorted into the ORF group, with uncertain function. The CDR3 contains 22 residues. The V and J ends lost 0 bases and 9 bases respectively, with 38 bases between them.

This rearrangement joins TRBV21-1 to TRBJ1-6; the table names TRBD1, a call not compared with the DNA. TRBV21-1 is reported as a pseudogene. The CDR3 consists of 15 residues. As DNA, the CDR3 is TGTGCCAGCAGCAAAGCAGGGGCTTATAATTCACCCCTCCACTTT. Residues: CASSKAGAYNSPLHF.

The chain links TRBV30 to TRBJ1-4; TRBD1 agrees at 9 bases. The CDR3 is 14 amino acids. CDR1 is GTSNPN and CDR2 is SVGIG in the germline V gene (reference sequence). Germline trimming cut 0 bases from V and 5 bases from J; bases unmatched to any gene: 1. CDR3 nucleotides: TGTGCCTGGAGTGTAGACAGGGGGAATGAAAAACTGTTTTTT. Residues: CAWSVDRGNEKLFF.

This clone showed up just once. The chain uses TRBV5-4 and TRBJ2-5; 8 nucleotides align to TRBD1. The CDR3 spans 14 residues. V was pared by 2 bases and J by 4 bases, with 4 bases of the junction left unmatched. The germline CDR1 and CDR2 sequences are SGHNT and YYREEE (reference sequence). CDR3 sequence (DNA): TGTGCCAGCAGCTTACGGACAGGGACAGAGACCCAGTACTTC. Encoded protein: CASSLRTGTETQYF.